The 9 T cell receptor beta chains reported below all come from one sample, sequenced in a study of cytomegalovirus exposure and HLA in healthy donors. PCR amplification relied on 60 Vbeta primers (plus 13 Jbeta primers). Only in-frame clones appear in the TCRdb table, and some are missing; sequencing was by immunoSEQ multiplex PCR. The sample gives 90,000 to 150,000 clones, about 83% of which show up once; less than 3.5% is in the top ten. The material sequenced was PBMCs. Source of these receptors: a female donor in good health and CMV-seronegative.

This clone was observed a single time. V is TRBV10-3 and J is TRBJ2-7; 7 positions match TRBD2. The V gene end was trimmed by 11 bases and the J gene end by 6 bases; junction bases not matched to a gene: 10. The CDR3 contains 12 residues. Germline values: CDR1 ENHRY, CDR2 SYGVKD. DNA of the CDR3: TGTGCCGTAGCGGGCCCCTCTGTCGAGCAGTACTTC. Translation gives CAVAGPSVEQYF.

J is TRBJ1-2 and V is TRBV4-2; D is perhaps TRBD1 (6 bases). Germline CDR1 LGHNA, CDR2 YNFKEQ. V was shortened by 0 bases and J by 7 bases, with 21 bases between the two germline ends. This CDR3 spans 17 amino acids. Written as DNA, the CDR3 is TGTGCCAGCAGCCAAGATCAAAGCTCAGGGGTCGCGCGTGGCTACACCTTC. Its translation: CASSQDQSSGVARGYTF.

This clone has a handful of counts. The chain links TRBV5-1 to TRBJ2-1, with 8 bases identical to TRBD2. Germline V lookup: CDR1 SGHRS, CDR2 YFSETQ. CDR3 length: 18 amino acids. Trimming cost V 1 base and J 0 bases; bases outside gene matches: 9. DNA of the CDR3: TGCGCCAGCAGCTTGAGGAGCGGGGGCCCTAGCTCCTACAATGAGCAGTTCTTC. Its protein product is CASSLRSGGPSSYNEQFF.

As to this clone: One end of the junction fails to match germline, which may point to a read error. The chain is built from TRBV6-5 and TRBJ1-1; TRBD1 might be the D (6 bases). The CDR3 contains 13 residues. From germline, CDR1 is MNHEY and CDR2 SVGAGI. The CDR3 DNA reads TGTGCCGGCAGGCAGGGGCTGAACACTGAAGCTTTCTTT. It is translated as CAGRQGLNTEAFF.

The chain couples TRBV29-1 to TRBJ2-3; TRBD1 matches at 9 bases. This CDR3 has 14 amino acids. The V gene's germline CDR1 is SQVTM and CDR2 ANQGSEA. Trimming removed 3 bases from V and 2 bases from J; junction bases left unmatched: 3. This CDR3 reads CSVEGDRVTDTQYF. CDR3 DNA: TGCAGCGTTGAGGGGGACAGGGTCACAGATACGCAGTATTTT.

The V gene is TRBV15, the J gene TRBJ2-7; TRBD2 matches 10 bases. From germline, CDR1 is LNHNV and CDR2 YYDKDF (reference sequence). Germline trimming cut 4 bases from V and 4 bases from J; bases unmatched to any gene: 4. The CDR3 covers 14 residues. CDR3 sequence reads: CATSTAGGWYEQYF. CDR3 coding DNA: TGTGCCACCAGCACAGCGGGGGGGTGGTACGAGCAGTACTTC.

The chain links TRBV5-4 to TRBJ1-2; TRBD1 matches at 8 bases. With 2 bases clipped from V and 6 bases from J, the junction kept 6 bases outside the gene matches. This CDR3 contains 14 residues. In germline, CDR1 is SGHNT, CDR2 YYREEE (reference sequence). CDR3 DNA sequence: TGTGCCAGCAGCTTCGACAGGGGAGGCCATGGCTACACCTTC. This translates into CASSFDRGGHGYTF.

V and J are TRBV9 and TRBJ1-1; TRBD1 matches at 8 bases. Germline loops: CDR1 SGDLS, CDR2 YYNGEE. This CDR3 is built from 15 residues. The V gene end was trimmed by 4 bases and the J gene end by 1 base; junction bases not matched to a gene: 6. The CDR3 sequence is CASSSDRGRNTEAFF. In DNA form, the CDR3 reads TGTGCCAGCAGCTCCGACAGGGGCCGGAACACTGAAGCTTTCTTT.

V usage is TRBV10-3 and J usage is TRBJ2-1; the D gene is possibly TRBD2 (5 bases). The CDR3 is 14 amino acids. V lost 0 bases, J lost 9 bases, and 12 bases lay in between. Looked up from germline, CDR1 is ENHRY and CDR2 is SYGVKD. CDR3 region: CAISESRAPGEQFF. The CDR3 DNA sequence: TGTGCCATCAGTGAGTCGCGGGCCCCTGGTGAGCAGTTCTTC.